Listed below are T cell receptor beta chains from one sample, sequenced in a study of beta chain features in type 1 diabetes. Repertoires were generated with immunoSEQ multiplex PCR, while TCRdb's copy carries only in-frame clones and drops some. The data show around 250,000 clones, with about 14% seen just once and about 0.03% held by the top ten. Material: naive CD4+ T cells from blood. The receptor source for this set is a woman between 40 and 50 years old in good health. CDR3s include the opening cysteine and the closing phenylalanine or tryptophan. Fields, in order: D gene, J gene, clone size, V gene, CDR3 DNA, CDR3 protein. The D gene is left open where the match is weak. Size is stated for part of the rows, as once, few or many counts, or as a class when the clone is expanded.

TRBD1 | TRBJ1-2 | . | TRBV27 | TGTGCCAGCAGTTTATGGACCCCGGGACAGGGAAGCGGCTACACCTTC | CASSLWTPGQGSGYTF
TRBD1 | TRBJ2-1 | few | TRBV28 | TGTGCCAGCAGTTTTGCGGACAGGGGCCACAATGAGCAGTTCTTC | CASSFADRGHNEQFF
. | TRBJ1-4 | many | TRBV29-1 | TGCAGCGCACAGGGAACTAATGAAAAACTGTTTTTT | CSAQGTNEKLFF
. | TRBJ2-3 | . | TRBV7-6 | TGTGCCAGCAGCCTACTCACCCGTCCCAGGGGATCTAGCACAGATACGCAGTATTTT | CASSLLTRPRGSSTDTQYF
TRBD2 | TRBJ2-3 | few | TRBV9 | TGTGCCAGCAGCGTAGCTGGGGCGGGGGGTCTCAGTGGAGATACGCAGTATTTT | CASSVAGAGGLSGDTQYF
TRBD1 | TRBJ2-5 | . | TRBV5-6 | TGTGCCAGCAGGACCGGGACAGGGGTTAGAGAGACCCAGTACTTC | CASRTGTGVRETQYF
. | TRBJ2-5 | . | TRBV5-4 | TGTGCCAGCAGCATACAGGGACAAGAGACCCAGTACTTC | CASSIQGQETQYF
TRBD2 | TRBJ2-2 | . | TRBV11-2 | TGTGCCAGCATCAGAACCGGGACTAGCAACACCGGGGAGCTGTTTTTT | CASIRTGTSNTGELFF
TRBD1 | TRBJ1-4 | few | TRBV10-3 | TGTGCCATCAGTGAGTCTGGCAGGGGGCGAACTAATGAAAAACTGTTTTTT | CAISESGRGRTNEKLFF
TRBD2 | TRBJ2-3 | few | TRBV15 | TGTGCCACCAGCAGAGAAGGCGGGGGGGCGGCAGATACGCAGTATTTT | CATSREGGGAADTQYF
. | TRBJ1-4 | . | TRBV18 | TGTGCCAGCTCACCAACTTCGGGACAACCTAGAGGAAAACTGTTTTTT | CASSPTSGQPRGKLFF
. | TRBJ1-1 | . | TRBV25-1 | TGTGCCAGCAGAGAAACAGGGCATGTCGCTGAAGCTTTCTTT | CASRETGHVAEAFF
. | TRBJ2-7 | few | TRBV5-1 | TGCGCCAGCAGCACGAGGGGGGGCGCAGGCTTCGAGCAGTACTTC | CASSTRGGAGFEQYF
. | TRBJ2-2 | . | TRBV2 | TGTGCCAGCAGTGAGCAGGGCGCCACCGGGGAGCTGTTTTTT | CASSEQGATGELFF
TRBD2 | TRBJ2-3 | . | TRBV25-1 | TGTGCCAGCAGTGTAGCGGGGGGATGGACAGATACGCAGTATTTT | CASSVAGGWTDTQYF
TRBD2 | TRBJ2-1 | many | TRBV7-9 | TGTGCCAGCAGCTCCCTTCCGGGGACTAGCGGGGCCAATGAGCAGTTCTTC | CASSSLPGTSGANEQFF
TRBD1 | TRBJ2-5 | few | TRBV7-9 | TGTGCCAGCAGTCGGACAGGGTCCAGGGAGACCCAGTACTTC | CASSRTGSRETQYF
TRBD2 | TRBJ2-7 | once | TRBV2 | TGTGCCAGCAGTGAAGTAGCGGGGGGCTCCTACGAGCAGTACTTC | CASSEVAGGSYEQYF
. | TRBJ1-4 | . | TRBV5-4 | TGTGCCAGCAGCTTGCAACAGGGCACTAATGAAAAACTGTTTTTT | CASSLQQGTNEKLFF
. | TRBJ1-1 | . | TRBV15 | TGTGCCACCAGCAGAGGTTTAAGGGGTAGAGCTTTCTTT | CATSRGLRGRAFF
. | TRBJ2-3 | . | TRBV25-1 | TGTGCCAGCAGTACCCCGATCGGCGCGGCGCCGGGCACAGATACGCAGTATTTT | CASSTPIGAAPGTDTQYF
TRBD1 | TRBJ2-7 | few | TRBV7-9 | TGTGCCAGCAGCCTCAGACAGGGGGCAAACGAGCAGTACTTC | CASSLRQGANEQYF
. | TRBJ1-5 | few | TRBV4-3 | TGCGCCAGCAGCCAAGGACACGCTGAGCCCCAGCATTTT | CASSQGHAEPQHF
TRBD1 | TRBJ2-1 | few | TRBV5-1 | TGCGCCAGCAGCGACTCGACAGGGGGCACCTACAATGAGCAGTTCTTC | CASSDSTGGTYNEQFF
. | TRBJ2-2 | few | TRBV5-1 | TGCGCCAGCAGCTTTTCCCAGGGCCTCCCCGGGGAGCTGTTTTTT | CASSFSQGLPGELFF
TRBD1 | TRBJ1-4 | . | TRBV5-1 | TGCGCCAGCAGCCCCGGGACAGGGTCTTCAACTAATGAAAAACTGTTTTTT | CASSPGTGSSTNEKLFF
TRBD1 | TRBJ1-4 | . | TRBV6-5 | TGTGCCAGCAGGCCACAGGGGCTTGATGAAAAACTGTTTTTT | CASRPQGLDEKLFF
. | TRBJ1-5 | . | TRBV27 | TGTGCCAGCAGTCCCCAACCGGGACATTCTGGACAGCCCCAGCATTTT | CASSPQPGHSGQPQHF
TRBD1 | TRBJ1-4 | . | TRBV4-3 | TGCGCCAGCAGCCAAGATACGGGACAGGGCAATGAAAAACTGTTTTTT | CASSQDTGQGNEKLFF
. | TRBJ2-7 | . | TRBV2 | TGTGCCAGCACCTCGAGGAAGTGGGACGAGCAGTACTTC | CASTSRKWDEQYF
. | TRBJ2-2 | . | TRBV28 | TGTGCCAGCAGCCCGATCGGCTGGCAGGGAATCACCGGGGAGCTGTTTTTT | CASSPIGWQGITGELFF
TRBD2 | TRBJ2-1 | few | TRBV2 | TGTGCCACCAACCCCGCTCGTGGTAGCGGGGGGGCGGGTTACAATGAGCAGTTCTTC | CATNPARGSGGAGYNEQFF
TRBD2 | TRBJ2-7 | . | TRBV9 | TGTGCCAGCAGCTATAGACCAATCCGACAAGGACTAGCGTACGAGCAGTACTTC | CASSYRPIRQGLAYEQYF
. | TRBJ1-5 | few | TRBV5-1 | TGCGCCAGCAGCTTGGCAGGGGGCAATCAGCCCCAGCATTTT | CASSLAGGNQPQHF
TRBD2 | TRBJ2-1 | . | TRBV4-3 | TGCGCCAGCAGCCAAGTAGCCGGGGGGTGGGTCAATGAGCAGTTCTTC | CASSQVAGGWVNEQFF
TRBD1 | TRBJ2-7 | few | TRBV7-9 | TGTGCCAGCAGCTGGGACAGGGGCGAGCAGTACTTC | CASSWDRGEQYF
. | TRBJ2-1 | few | TRBV7-4 | TGTGCCAGCAGCTTACGACAGGCGGAGGACAATGAGCAGTTCTTC | CASSLRQAEDNEQFF
. | TRBJ2-7 | . | TRBV13 | TGTGCCAGCAGCTTAAGCCCCGGGAGTTACGAGCAGTACTTC | CASSLSPGSYEQYF
. | TRBJ1-2 | . | TRBV7-8 | TGTGCCAGCAGCTTAGGTGGGTCAGGCTATGGCTACACCTTC | CASSLGGSGYGYTF